The 23 T cell receptor beta chains listed next were all sequenced from one sample in a study of blood T cell repertoires in COVID-19. Some clones are missing from TCRdb's copy, which holds only in-frame ones; the method was immunoSEQ multiplex PCR. The sample has hundreds of thousands of clones; 88% are singletons. The specimen was peripheral blood. The receptors shown here come from a woman in her 70s with COVID-19, enrolled during active disease.

The V call is TRBV27, the J call TRBJ2-6; a possible D gene is TRBD1 (5 bases). Germline values: CDR1 MNHEY, CDR2 SMNVEV (reference sequence). The CDR3 consists of 15 residues. Trimming took 8 bases from V and 3 from J, leaving 14 bases between them. The chain's CDR3 is CASGLAGNGANVLTF. The CDR3 nucleotides are TGTGCCAGCGGATTGGCAGGGAATGGGGCCAACGTCCTGACTTTC. The full variable domain, its missing parts supplied by reference TRBV27 and TRBJ2-6, is EAQVTQNPRYLITVTGKKLTVTCSQNMNHEYMSWYRQDPGLGLRQIYYSMNVEVTDKGDVPEGYKVSRKEKRNFPLILESPSPNQTSLYFCASGLAGNGANVLTFGAGSRLTVL.

Concerning this clone itself: Other nucleotide sequences in the sample specify the same CDR3. The chain uses TRBV27 and TRBJ1-2; 9 bases line up with TRBD1. The CDR3 is 14 residues long. Germline loops: CDR1 MNHEY, CDR2 SMNVEV (reference sequence). V was pared by 0 bases and J by 4 bases, with 0 bases of the junction left unmatched. CDR3 coding DNA: TGTGCCAGCAGTTTATCGGGACAGGGCTATGGCTACACCTTC. Protein sequence: CASSLSGQGYGYTF.

Only one count was recorded for this clone. The V and J genes are TRBV19 and TRBJ2-7, with 12 bases matching TRBD1. The CDR3 runs 19 residues. Germline loops: CDR1 LNHDA, CDR2 SQIVND (reference sequence). Unmatched junction bases numbered 12, after V lost 3 bases and J lost 0 bases. This CDR3 is CASSIRPGQGARSSYEQYF. CDR3 nucleotide sequence: TGTGCCAGTAGTATTCGACCGGGACAGGGGGCGCGGAGCTCCTACGAGCAGTACTTC.

The J gene is TRBJ2-5, the V gene TRBV10-3; TRBD1 matches 8 bases. Unmatched junction bases numbered 3, after V lost 4 bases and J lost 2 bases. The germline CDR1 and CDR2 sequences are ENHRY and SYGVKD. CDR3 size: 14 residues. The CDR3 region has the DNA TGTGCCATCAGTGGGACAGGGATTCAAGAGACCCAGTACTTC. Translating it yields CAISGTGIQETQYF.

The genes are TRBV7-9 and TRBJ1-2; no clear D. Germline-derived CDR1 and CDR2 are SEHNR and FQNEAQ (reference sequence). V gave up 1 base and J gave up 6 bases, with 3 bases separating them. The CDR3 has 11 amino acids. DNA for the CDR3: TGTGCCAGCAGCTTAGTAGATGGCTACACCTTC. Its protein product is CASSLVDGYTF.

The chain has TRBV29-1 and TRBJ2-5; 9 bases are a match to TRBD1. V shed 7 bases, J shed 3 bases, and the junction held 12 bases outside the gene matches. The germline gives CDR1 SQVTM, CDR2 ANQGSEA. CDR3 length: 15 amino acids. The CDR3 region has the DNA TGCAGCGGGAGGATGGGGACAGGGAGGGAAGAGACCCAGTACTTC. Its protein product is CSGRMGTGREETQYF.

The chain has TRBV9 and TRBJ2-1, with D uncertain. CDR3 length equals 13 residues. Germline CDR1 reads SGDLS; CDR2 reads YYNGEE. V was cut by 3 bases and J by 6 bases, with 10 bases left in between. The CDR3 region is CASSATPTNEQFF. The CDR3 DNA sequence: TGTGCCAGCAGCGCTACTCCAACCAATGAGCAGTTCTTC.

This rearrangement joins TRBV28 to TRBJ2-5; a weak D match, TRBD2 (6 bases). The CDR3 has 18 amino acids. Germline CDR1 reads MDHEN; CDR2 reads SYDVKM. V gave up 2 bases and J gave up 2 bases, with 21 bases separating them. CDR3 sequence reads: CASSLVFVRAEGQETQYF. In DNA form, the CDR3 reads TGTGCCAGCAGTTTAGTTTTTGTCAGGGCGGAGGGGCAAGAGACCCAGTACTTC.

This clone was detected only a few times. The CDR3 reads CSADTGGRGYTF. The CDR3 DNA sequence: TGCAGCGCCGACACCGGGGGGCGCGGATACACCTTC. This chain connects TRBV29-1 to TRBJ1-2; D might be TRBD1 (6 bases). Germline V CDR1 and CDR2: SQVTM, ANQGSEA. The germline V and J ends were trimmed by 7 bases and 11 bases, with 20 bases remaining between them. This CDR3 comprises 12 residues.

The chain uses TRBV10-3 and TRBJ1-2; tentative D call: TRBD1 (5 bases). The V end was cut by 3 bases, the J end by 4 bases, with 12 bases between. The germline V gene encodes CDR1 ENHRY and CDR2 SYGVKD. This CDR3 spans 14 amino acids. CDR3: CAISEGQGGYGYTF. The CDR3 DNA reads TGTGCCATCAGTGAAGGGCAGGGCGGCTATGGCTACACCTTC.

V is TRBV9 and J is TRBJ2-7; D may be TRBD1 (6 bases). The CDR3 extends over 15 amino acids. Between the trimmed V and J ends, which lost 4 bases and 3 bases, there was a span of 17 bases. Germline CDR1 SGDLS, CDR2 YYNGEE. The DNA of the CDR3 is TGTGCCAGCAGCTCCCGGGACAAAGATTACTACGAGCAGTACTTC. Protein sequence: CASSSRDKDYYEQYF.

In DNA, the CDR3 is TGTGCCAGCAGCTCTCCCGATCAGGGATTCTATGGCTACACCTTC. Translated: CASSSPDQGFYGYTF. The gene calls are TRBV27 and TRBJ1-2; TRBD1 is a possible D gene (5 bases). The CDR3 is 15 amino acids. Trimming took 6 bases from V and 4 from J, leaving 18 bases between them. CDR1 is MNHEY, CDR2 SMNVEV, per germline (reference sequence).

V gene TRBV7-2 combines with J gene TRBJ2-5; 8 bases are a match to TRBD1. The CDR3 length is 14 residues. V lost 1 base to trimming and J lost 5 bases; unmatched junction nucleotides: 3. Germline-derived CDR1 and CDR2 are SGHTA and FQGNSA. The DNA for the CDR3 is TGTGCCAGCAGCTTAGGGACAGGGCCGGAGACCCAGTACTTC. The encoded protein is CASSLGTGPETQYF.

The V gene is TRBV27, the J gene TRBJ2-1, with TRBD2 as a possible D gene (7 bases). The CDR3 length is 14 residues. The V and J ends lost 3 bases and 4 bases respectively, with 10 bases between them. CDR1 is MNHEY, CDR2 SMNVEV, per germline (reference sequence). The CDR3 sequence is CASSFRGAYNEQFF. The CDR3 DNA follows: TGTGCCAGCAGTTTCCGGGGGGCTTACAATGAGCAGTTCTTC.

The V call is TRBV4-1, the J call TRBJ2-1, with a possible D match to TRBD1 (6 bases). Trimming took 1 base from V and 0 from J, leaving 19 bases between them. CDR3 length equals 19 residues. In germline, CDR1 is MGHRA, CDR2 YSYEKL. CDR3 amino acids: CASSQGSGVGSGSYNEQFF. CDR3 bases: TGCGCCAGCAGCCAAGGCTCAGGGGTGGGATCCGGCTCCTACAATGAGCAGTTCTTC.

This clone came up a few times. The J gene is TRBJ1-2, the V gene TRBV11-2; 10 bases fit TRBD1. V shed 3 bases, J shed 5 bases, and the junction held 9 bases outside the gene matches. The germline gives CDR1 SGHAT, CDR2 FQNNGV. The CDR3 length is 16 residues. The CDR3, as DNA: TGTGCCAGCAGCTTTTTCCTCCGGGACAGGGGTTATGGCTACACCTTC. Protein: CASSFFLRDRGYGYTF.

The gene calls are TRBV10-2 and TRBJ2-2; 8 bases align to TRBD2. The CDR3 consists of 13 residues. V was clipped by 8 bases and J by 1 base; unmatched bases: 0. Germline V CDR1 and CDR2: WSHSY, SAAADI. The CDR3 protein is CASRGGNTGELFF. The CDR3 DNA sequence: TGCGCCAGCCGGGGGGGGAACACCGGGGAGCTGTTTTTT.

This chain connects TRBV4-1 to TRBJ2-1; TRBD2 aligns across 13 bases. V dropped 1 base and J dropped 4; count of bases not matched to a gene: 7. Per germline, CDR1 MGHRA and CDR2 YSYEKL. The CDR3 totals 18 residues. CDR3: CASSQVDMGLAGYNEQFF. The CDR3 DNA sequence: TGCGCCAGCAGCCAAGTGGACATGGGACTAGCGGGGTACAATGAGCAGTTCTTC.

This chain links TRBV2 with TRBJ2-1; D remains ambiguous. Germline assignment: CDR1 SNHLY and CDR2 FYNNEI. The ends were cut back, 4 bases at V and 0 bases at J, with 10 bases in the middle. The CDR3 totals 15 residues. Written as DNA, the CDR3 is TGTGCCAGCAGTGGCGGCGGTTACTCCTACAATGAGCAGTTCTTC. Its translation is CASSGGGYSYNEQFF.

The chain employs TRBV7-2 and TRBJ2-3; D uncertain. The V gene lost 3 bases and the J gene lost 0 bases, with 7 bases spanning the gap. Germline lookup yields CDR1 SGHTA and CDR2 FQGNSA. The length of the CDR3 is 14 residues. The chain's CDR3 is CASSFSRSTDTQYF. The CDR3 bases are TGTGCCAGCAGCTTTAGTCGGAGCACAGATACGCAGTATTTT.

This clone was seen a single time. This chain's CDR3 is CASSQEILINEKLFF. The CDR3, as DNA: TGTGCCAGCAGCCAAGAAATACTGATTAATGAAAAACTGTTTTTT. The V and J genes are TRBV4-2 and TRBJ1-4; D gene ambiguous. CDR1 and CDR2 from the germline V gene are LGHNA and YNFKEQ. The CDR3 covers 15 residues. V gave up 0 bases and J gave up 4 bases, with 9 bases separating them.

The chain links TRBV18 to TRBJ2-1, with D possibly matching TRBD1 (5 bases). Trimming took off 3 bases at V and 4 bases at J, with 13 bases between the two ends. This CDR3 is 15 amino acids long. Germline CDR1 reads KGHSH; CDR2 reads LQKENI. CDR3 coding DNA: TGTGCCAGCTCACCGGGGCAGGGCCCGTACAATGAGCAGTTCTTC. Its protein product is CASSPGQGPYNEQFF.

V and J are TRBV29-1 and TRBJ1-6; 7 bases fit TRBD1. There are 16 residues in the CDR3. V lost 5 bases, J lost 6 bases, and 13 bases stayed unmatched. Germline loops: CDR1 SQVTM, CDR2 ANQGSEA. CDR3 nucleotides: TGCAGCGTTACTGAATTACTGACAGGGCTTAATTCACCCCTCCACTTT. This gives the protein CSVTELLTGLNSPLHF.